This TCR beta chain was recovered during a study of T cell repertoires in cytomegalovirus infection. This clonotype was seen more than once but under ten times. A single record per CDR3 protein comes from TCRdb applying MiXCR to the reads. The data show a few hundred thousand distinct CDR3 sequences, with roughly 15% seen just once and around 12% held by the top ten. CDR1 SQVTM and CDR2 ANQGSEA come from the germline V gene. The CDR3 totals 12 residues. With 2 bases removed from V and 8 bases from J, the gap between germline ends came to 12 bases. The sequencing input was PBMCs. The receptor was derived from a human donor in good health (CMV status not recorded). Some clones in this sample may be carry-over from other donors' samples. The chain combines TRBV29-1 with TRBJ1-2, with D hard to call. The CDR3: CSVEFGSGGYTF. CDR3 coding DNA: TGCAGCGTTGAATTTGGAAGCGGAGGCTACACCTTC.